This T cell receptor beta chain was identified during a study of CD8+CD57+ T cells in acquired aplastic anemia. To note about this clonotype: The target antigen is unknown.

Genomic DNA constituted the template upon which TCR beta VDJ and CDR3 profiling was performed. Using its own MiXCR run on the reads, TCRdb lists one record per CDR3 protein. The table lists 200,000 to 250,000 distinct CDR3 sequences, over 40% of them singletons. Deletions cut 5 bases from V and 1 base from J, with 14 bases between. The CDR3 runs to 15 residues. Germline V gene sequence: CDR1 SEHNR, CDR2 FQNEAQ (reference sequence). The patients chosen for sequencing had shown expansion of CD8+CD57+ cells (detected by flow cytometry). General study results and limits: Found in both controls and patients were some 30 CD8+ CDR3 sequences.

This chain uses TRBV7-9 with TRBJ1-2, with a tentative D call TRBD1 (6 bases). The source of this sequence is a human donor with aplastic anemia. Sequences were obtained from sorted CD4+, CD8+, or CD8+CD57+ T cells (not recorded which) from PBMCs. CDR3 sequence: CASSPGQQLNYGYTF. The CDR3 nucleotides are TGTGCCAGCAGCCCCGGACAGCAACTTAACTATGGCTACACCTTC.